Shown below are 22 T cell receptor beta chains from a single sample sequenced in a study of T cell repertoires in cytomegalovirus infection. TCRdb called the reads again in MiXCR, with one record for every CDR3 protein. This sample has 350,000 to 550,000 distinct CDR3 sequences, with roughly a third found just once. Sequencing was performed on PBMCs. Source of these receptors: a human donor in good health (CMV status not recorded). Some clones in this sample may be carry-over from other donors' samples.

This clonotype was counted between two and nine times. The chain recombines TRBV5-4 with TRBJ2-7, with D perhaps TRBD1 or TRBD2 (6 bases each). Germline V gene data show CDR1 as SGHNT and CDR2 as YYREEE (reference sequence). With 2 bases removed from V and 0 bases from J, the gap between germline ends came to 12 bases. CDR3 length equals 15 residues. The CDR3: CASSFGGRSSYEQYF. The CDR3, as DNA: TGTGCCAGCAGCTTCGGGGGCCGGAGCTCCTACGAGCAGTACTTC.

This clonotype has just a few counts. The chain carries TRBV10-3 and TRBJ1-5; D unresolved. Germline V gene lookup returns CDR1 ENHRY and CDR2 SYGVKD. Between the trimmed V and J ends, which lost 4 bases and 7 bases, there was a span of 17 bases. The CDR3 length is 15 residues. CDR3 in amino acids: CAISAGPGEVQPQHF. The CDR3 nucleotides are TGTGCCATCAGTGCTGGACCCGGGGAAGTGCAGCCCCAGCATTTT.

This clonotype was seen more than once but under ten times. The chain has TRBV29-1 and TRBJ1-2; D is perhaps TRBD1 (5 bases). This CDR3 spans 12 amino acids. The V end lost 4 bases, the J end lost 6 bases, and 12 bases lay between the germline ends. The germline V gene encodes CDR1 SQVTM and CDR2 ANQGSEA. This chain's CDR3 is CSVVRGSHGYTF. In DNA, the CDR3 is TGCAGCGTTGTTCGGGGGTCGCATGGCTACACCTTC.

The rearrangement uses TRBV6-6 and TRBJ2-3, with 8 bases identical to TRBD1. V dropped 5 bases and J dropped 1; count of bases not matched to a gene: 8. The CDR3 has 16 residues. The V gene's germline CDR1 is MNHNY and CDR2 SVGAGI (reference sequence). The CDR3 DNA reads as TGTGCCAGCAGTCGGACAGGGCGACTAGGCACAGATACGCAGTATTTT. Amino acids: CASSRTGRLGTDTQYF.

This clonotype was recorded only once. The CDR3 ends on some other residue instead of the conserved phenylalanine or tryptophan, so this is likely a read error. V is TRBV5-1 and J is TRBJ2-7; D uncertain. This CDR3 comprises 14 residues. Trimming took 4 bases from V and 4 from J, leaving 15 bases between them. The germline CDR1 and CDR2 sequences are SGHRS and YFSETQ. The CDR3 sequence is CASSPSAARYEQYL. The CDR3 nucleotides read TGCGCCAGCAGCCCCAGCGCCGCACGATACGAGCAGTACTTA.

This clonotype was picked up a small number of times. This rearrangement joins TRBV29-1 to TRBJ2-1, with TRBD2 identical over 9 bases. In germline, CDR1 is SQVTM, CDR2 ANQGSEA. This CDR3 region has 14 residues. J gave up 7 bases and V 4 bases, and 8 bases lay outside the gene matches. This chain's CDR3 is CSVVGGGALNEQFF. CDR3 nucleotide sequence: TGCAGCGTTGTGGGCGGGGGGGCCTTGAATGAGCAGTTCTTC.

With regard to this clonotype: A much larger clone is a single base away; this may be a read error. The V and J genes are TRBV7-4 and TRBJ1-4, with D possibly matching TRBD1 (5 bases). Looked up from germline, CDR1 is SGHVT and CDR2 is SQSDAQ. This CDR3 is 14 amino acids long. Trimming stripped 3 bases from V and 3 bases from J, with 8 bases between. CDR3 loop: CASSFAGSNEKLFF. CDR3 DNA sequence: TGTGCCAGCAGCTTCGCAGGGTCTAATGAAAAACTGTTTTTT.

On this clonotype itself: A single base separates this from a much larger clone, so it may be a read error. Given the absence of the conserved phenylalanine or tryptophan at the CDR3 end, a read error is likely. The J gene is TRBJ2-1, the V gene TRBV6-5; perhaps D is TRBD1 or TRBD2 (5 bases each). There are 13 residues in the CDR3. Germline-derived CDR1 and CDR2 are MNHEY and SVGAGI. V was clipped by 2 bases and J by 6 bases, with 8 bases between them. Here the CDR3 DNA reads TGTGCCAGCAGTTACCTTGGGGGCAATGAGCAGTTCTTA. It encodes CASSYLGGNEQFL.

The rearrangement links TRBV27 to TRBJ1-2; TRBD1 agrees at 8 bases. The CDR3 extends over 13 amino acids. Germline V gene data show CDR1 as MNHEY and CDR2 as SMNVEV (reference sequence). With V trimmed by 5 bases and J by 8 bases, 7 bases remained unmatched. Written as DNA, the CDR3 is TGTGCCAGCAGTGCCCCGGGACAGGTGGGCTACACCTTC. It encodes CASSAPGQVGYTF.

The chain joins TRBV28 to TRBJ2-5; 7 positions agree with TRBD2. The J segment lost 3 bases and the V segment lost 7 bases, leaving 5 bases of the junction unmatched. CDR1 is MDHEN and CDR2 is SYDVKM in the germline V gene. The CDR3 consists of 13 residues. Here the CDR3 DNA reads TGTGCCAGCAAACCGGGGAGGGAAGAGACCCAGTACTTC. Residues: CASKPGREETQYF.

This rearrangement joins TRBV7-6 to TRBJ2-5, with D maybe TRBD2 (7 bases). Trimming took 0 bases from V and 2 from J, leaving 19 bases between them. The germline V gene encodes CDR1 SGHVS and CDR2 FNYEAQ. The CDR3 totals 18 residues. This CDR3 is CASSLAHPAGTKQETQYF. The DNA for the CDR3 is TGTGCCAGCAGCTTAGCGCATCCAGCGGGGACAAAACAAGAGACCCAGTACTTC.

The V gene is TRBV6-1, the J gene TRBJ1-4; 10 bases are shared with TRBD1. J gave up 8 bases and V 5 bases, and 5 bases lay outside the gene matches. The CDR3 covers 14 residues. Germline loops: CDR1 MNHNS, CDR2 SASEGT. The CDR3 region is CASSYAGQGEKLFF. The CDR3, as DNA: TGTGCCAGCAGTTACGCGGGACAGGGGGAAAAACTGTTTTTT.

As to this clonotype: Given a much more abundant clone one base away, this may be a read error. This rearrangement joins TRBV6-1 to TRBJ2-7, with a tentative D call TRBD1 (6 bases). CDR3 length: 14 residues. Germline V gene sequence: CDR1 MNHNS, CDR2 SASEGT. Trimming removed 6 bases at V and 7 bases at J, with 19 bases between. The CDR3 reads CASSHRDTQLEQYF. The CDR3 DNA reads TGTGCCAGCAGCCACCGGGACACCCAGCTTGAGCAGTACTTC.

The chain recombines TRBV6-6 with TRBJ2-1, with 9 bases lining up with TRBD1. This CDR3 has 13 amino acids. Germline-derived CDR1 and CDR2 are MNHNY and SVGAGI (reference sequence). With 6 bases clipped from V and 16 bases from J, the junction kept 13 bases outside the gene matches. In DNA, the CDR3 is TGTGCCAGCAGAGAATCCGGGACAGGGATCGAATTCTTC. This codes for CASRESGTGIEFF.

The genes are TRBV28 and TRBJ1-2, with D maybe TRBD1 (6 bases). The germline V and J ends were trimmed by 11 bases and 3 bases, with 19 bases remaining between them. The CDR3 extends over 14 amino acids. The V gene's germline CDR1 is MDHEN and CDR2 SYDVKM. The chain's CDR3 is CAAKGKQGHYGYTF. CDR3 sequence (DNA): TGTGCCGCGAAAGGGAAGCAGGGGCACTATGGCTACACCTTC.

This chain connects TRBV20-1 to TRBJ1-6; D unclear. V lost 6 bases and J 13 bases, leaving 10 bases between the germline ends. The CDR3 totals 10 residues. Germline V CDR1 and CDR2: DFQATT, SNEGSKA (reference sequence). This CDR3 reads CSALPAPLHF. The CDR3, as DNA: TGCAGTGCCCTGCCCGCCCCCCTCCACTTT.

This clonotype was observed many times. V and J are TRBV4-1 and TRBJ2-7; D is tentatively TRBD1 or TRBD2 (6 bases each). The germline V and J ends were trimmed by 1 base and 4 bases, with 11 bases remaining between them. The CDR3 is 14 residues long. CDR1 and CDR2 (germline): MGHRA, YSYEKL. CDR3 sequence: CASSQAGDNYEQYF. CDR3 DNA: TGCGCCAGCAGCCAAGCGGGGGACAATTACGAGCAGTACTTC.

As concerns this clonotype: The CDR3 does not end in the conserved phenylalanine or tryptophan, so this is likely a read error. The chain carries TRBV5-3 and TRBJ2-1, with D unresolved. TRBV5-3 is placed among ORFs of uncertain function. V shed 8 bases and J shed 0 bases, with 12 bases lying between them. The CDR3 covers 14 residues. CDR3 nucleotides: TGTGCCAGCGGCCGACCACCCTCCTACAATGAGCAGTTCTTA. It yields the protein CASGRPPSYNEQFL.

The chain has TRBV5-6 and TRBJ1-2, with TRBD1 matching 9 bases. Per the germline V gene, CDR1 is SGHDT and CDR2 is YYEEEE. This CDR3 region has 15 residues. The J segment lost 8 bases and the V segment lost 4 bases, leaving 12 bases of the junction unmatched. CDR3 protein: CASSISGTGLGGYTF. CDR3 nucleotides: TGTGCCAGCAGCATCTCCGGGACAGGGCTGGGCGGCTACACCTTC.

This chain joins TRBV25-1 and TRBJ1-1, with a tentative D call TRBD1 (5 bases). CDR3 size: 11 residues. Looked up from germline, CDR1 is MGHDK and CDR2 is SYGVNS. The V and J ends lost 4 bases and 10 bases respectively, with 10 bases between them. CDR3 in amino acids: CASSAQGGAFF. The CDR3 DNA follows: TGTGCCAGCAGTGCCCAGGGAGGAGCTTTCTTT.

A word on this clonotype: The conserved phenylalanine or tryptophan is not found at the CDR3 terminus, so this likely reflects a read error. V usage is TRBV5-5 and J usage is TRBJ1-5, with 7 bases identical to TRBD1. V was clipped by 4 bases and J by 3 bases; unmatched bases: 7. The CDR3 has 15 amino acids. The V gene's germline CDR1 is SGHKS and CDR2 YYEKEE (reference sequence). CDR3 region: CASSAGQAINQPQHL. Here the CDR3 DNA reads TGTGCCAGCAGCGCCGGACAGGCGATCAATCAGCCCCAGCATTTG.

The chain joins TRBV15 to TRBJ2-2; possibly TRBD1 for D (5 bases). Germline assignment: CDR1 LNHNV and CDR2 YYDKDF (reference sequence). The CDR3 extends over 13 amino acids. Trimming took 1 base from V and 6 from J, leaving 6 bases between them. The CDR3 bases are TGTGCCACCAGCAGAGTAGGGGCCGGGGAGCTGTTTTTT. Its translation is CATSRVGAGELFF.